The sequence of this T cell receptor (beta chain) was determined in a study of lymphopenia after photon versus proton radiotherapy. Study-level findings and limits: Better survival with proton therapy was suggested as possible, not demonstrated. Proton therapy kept repertoires fairly stable, unlike photons, which gained effector/memory cells.

Produced via immunoSEQ multiplex PCR; TCRdb's table is partial and in-frame only. The sample yields around 53,000 clones, more than 70% seen once. Germline lookup yields CDR1 SGHVS and CDR2 FNYEAQ. V lost 2 bases to trimming and J lost 4 bases, with 8 bases between them. CDR3 length equals 13 residues. As regards this clone: Its target is not known.

Sequencing was performed on peripheral blood, taken from a patient treated with photon-based radiotherapy. V is TRBV7-6 and J is TRBJ1-2, with unresolved D. This TCR came from a man between 50 and 59 years old with gastric cancer. In DNA form, the CDR3 reads TGTGCCAGCAGCTTAACAGAACTCTATGGCTACACCTTC. Its translation is CASSLTELYGYTF.